Listed below are T cell receptor beta chains from one sample, sequenced in a study of blood T cell repertoires in COVID-19. Repertoires were generated with immunoSEQ multiplex PCR, while TCRdb's copy carries only in-frame clones and drops some. The sample lists more than 90,000 clones; over 65% were seen once. The sequencing sample was made of peripheral blood. Every receptor here comes from a man aged 65 to 85 with acute or convalescent COVID-19. CDR3s leave out the opening cysteine and the closing phenylalanine or tryptophan. A D gene is named only where the DNA matches it firmly.

V,D,J,CDR3
TRBV7-6,NA,TRBJ2-3,ASSLAGVNTDTQY
TRBV21-1,NA,TRBJ2-5,ASRLGEGETQY
TRBV7-9,TRBD2,TRBJ2-7,ASSQLAGGSYEQY
TRBV7-2,NA,TRBJ1-2,ASSLRGYGYT
TRBV7-9,TRBD2,TRBJ2-5,ASSILAGGIQETQY
TRBV7-3,NA,TRBJ2-2,ASSLAYSNTGELF
TRBV30,NA,TRBJ1-1,AWKTVPGGTEAF
TRBV6-5,NA,TRBJ2-5,ASSYSTGSQETQY
TRBV11-2,NA,TRBJ1-1,ASSLGGGAGTEAF
TRBV12-3/TRBV12-4,NA,TRBJ2-7,ASSPGHQDEQY
TRBV28,NA,TRBJ1-6,ASTTENNSPLH
TRBV7-8,NA,TRBJ2-3,ASSPASGFVWSSTDTQY
TRBV7-9,NA,TRBJ1-2,ASSLASLVDYGYT
TRBV19,TRBD1,TRBJ1-5,ASEDRAAQPQH
TRBV5-1,TRBD1,TRBJ1-6,ASSVQGLDNSPLH
TRBV5-1,NA,TRBJ2-5,ASSLATAGSGETQY
TRBV7-2,NA,TRBJ2-3,ASSAGSWWEDTQY
TRBV18,TRBD1,TRBJ1-2,ASSPPGGTGEGYT
TRBV18,NA,TRBJ1-1,ASSLTMRNTEAF
TRBV7-9,TRBD1,TRBJ2-7,ASSTGGSYEQY
TRBV9,NA,TRBJ1-3,ASSPSEGNLLY
TRBV19,TRBD1,TRBJ1-2,ASSSRTGRPEFYGYT